A single sample gave rise to the 17 T cell receptor beta chains below, sequenced in a study of blood T cell repertoires in COVID-19. Some clones are missing from TCRdb's copy, which holds only in-frame ones; the method was immunoSEQ multiplex PCR. Of around 110,000 clones listed, 70% to 85% were seen once; the top ten hold around 7.5%. Sequencing input: peripheral blood. The receptors were sampled from a man in his sixties or seventies with active or convalescent COVID-19.

CDR3 nucleotides: TGTGCCAGCGGTGGAGTGAACGAGCAGTACTTC. Residues: CASGGVNEQYF. The gene calls are TRBV7-9 and TRBJ2-7; D is ambiguous. Germline loops: CDR1 SEHNR, CDR2 FQNEAQ (reference sequence). The V and J ends lost 8 bases and 5 bases respectively, with 10 bases between them. The CDR3 runs to 11 residues.

The gene calls are TRBV10-3 and TRBJ1-2; TRBD1 aligns across 7 bases. CDR3 length equals 13 residues. Germline CDR1 is ENHRY and CDR2 is SYGVKD. The V segment lost 6 bases and the J segment 8 bases; nucleotides outside the gene matches: 9. The chain's CDR3 is CAIRTGTDQGYTF. DNA for the CDR3: TGTGCCATCAGGACCGGGACAGATCAGGGCTACACCTTC.

CDR3 region: CASSGGSYNEQFF. The CDR3 DNA reads as TGTGCCAGCTCGGGTGGGTCCTACAATGAGCAGTTCTTC. This sequence joins TRBV5-4 and TRBJ2-1, with D unresolved. V dropped 7 bases and J dropped 1 base, with 9 bases sitting between them. There are 13 residues in the CDR3. CDR1 is SGHNT, CDR2 YYREEE, per germline (reference sequence).

The chain recombines TRBV18 with TRBJ1-4, with 9 bases aligning to TRBD1. CDR3 length equals 13 residues. Germline V lookup: CDR1 KGHSH, CDR2 LQKENI. With V trimmed by 6 bases and J by 6 bases, 2 bases remained unmatched. The CDR3 DNA reads TGTGCCAGCTCCCGACAGGGGGATGAAAAACTGTTTTTT. It yields the protein CASSRQGDEKLFF. Variable domain in full (rest from reference TRBV18 and TRBJ1-4): NAGVMQNPRHLVRRRGQEARLRCSPMKGHSHVYWYRQLPEEGLKFMVYLQKENIIDESGMPKERFSAEFPKEGPSILRIQQVVRGDSAAYFCASSRQGDEKLFFGSGTQLSVL.

The genes are TRBV5-6 and TRBJ1-1; maybe TRBD1 (6 bases). Germline CDR1 and CDR2: SGHDT and YYEEEE. The CDR3 is made up of 14 amino acids. With 3 bases removed from V and 1 base from J, the gap between germline ends came to 10 bases. CDR3 loop: CASSSGQRNTEAFF. CDR3 sequence (DNA): TGTGCCAGCAGCTCTGGACAGAGGAACACTGAAGCTTTCTTT.

The chain employs TRBV19 and TRBJ2-1; the match to TRBD1 covers 7 bases. V was pared by 1 base and J by 13 bases, with 4 bases of the junction left unmatched. The CDR3 is 12 amino acids. Germline V gene lookup returns CDR1 LNHDA and CDR2 SQIVND (reference sequence). CDR3 residues: CASSIGGTVQFF. In DNA, the CDR3 is TGTGCCAGTAGTATAGGAGGGACAGTTCAGTTCTTC.

V usage is TRBV12-3 or TRBV12-4 and J usage is TRBJ1-5; no clear D. This CDR3 has 13 residues. V dropped 3 bases and J dropped 5 bases, with 8 bases sitting between them. Here the CDR3 reads CASSFSRDQPQHF. CDR3 bases: TGTGCCAGCAGTTTCTCCCGGGATCAGCCCCAGCATTTT.

CDR3 sequence (DNA): TGTGCCAGCAGCTTCCAGAGCGGGGGAAGGTCCGGGGAGCTGTTTTTT. Encoded protein: CASSFQSGGRSGELFF. The V gene is TRBV7-2, the J gene TRBJ2-2, with TRBD2 identical over 8 bases. The CDR3 loop spans 16 amino acids. From germline, CDR1 is SGHTA and CDR2 FQGNSA. Trimming took 3 bases from V and 6 from J; bases not matched to a gene: 9.

CDR3 nucleotides: TGCAGCGTTCGGGACAGTGGCAATCAGCCCCAGCATTTT. Its translation is CSVRDSGNQPQHF. V is TRBV29-1 and J is TRBJ1-5; 7 bases fit TRBD1. CDR1 is SQVTM and CDR2 is ANQGSEA in the germline V gene. The CDR3 sequence is 13 residues long. V lost 5 bases and J lost 2; bases outside the gene matches: 3.

The CDR3 bases are TGTGCCAGCAGCTACAGCGCGGGGGAGCAAGAGACCCAGTACTTC. Protein product: CASSYSAGEQETQYF. J is TRBJ2-5 and V is TRBV7-2, with 7 nucleotides matching TRBD2. V was pared by 4 bases and J by 2 bases, with 7 bases of the junction left unmatched. Germline loops: CDR1 SGHTA, CDR2 FQGNSA. The CDR3 runs to 15 residues.

The J gene is TRBJ2-1, the V gene TRBV7-2; 7 bases are shared with TRBD1. There are 14 residues in the CDR3. Germline loops: CDR1 SGHTA, CDR2 FQGNSA. With V trimmed by 1 base and J by 13 bases, 10 bases remained unmatched. For the CDR3, the DNA is TGTGCCAGCAGCTTAGGGGACAGTGGTCCCAGTCAGTTCTTC. As protein: CASSLGDSGPSQFF.

V usage is TRBV5-5 and J usage is TRBJ1-2; 12 bases align to TRBD1. J gave up 6 bases and V 4 bases, and 13 bases lay outside the gene matches. This CDR3 has 17 residues. CDR1 and CDR2 from the germline V gene are SGHKS and YYEKEE (reference sequence). The CDR3 DNA sequence: TGTGCCAGCAGCGGGACAGGGGGCCTAACGAGTGGGGATGGCTACACCTTC. This sequence encodes CASSGTGGLTSGDGYTF.

The chain carries TRBV3-1 (or the pseudogene TRBV3-2) and TRBJ2-7, with 7 bases aligning to TRBD1. The CDR3 covers 14 residues. Trimming removed 5 bases from V and 3 bases from J; junction bases left unmatched: 7. Germline V lookup: CDR1 LGHDT, CDR2 YNNKEL (reference sequence). This chain's CDR3 is CASSSQGQIYEQYF. The CDR3 DNA follows: TGTGCCAGCAGCTCACAGGGGCAAATCTACGAGCAGTACTTC.

DNA of the CDR3: TGCGCCAGCAGCTTGGACGGCGGGATAGGGGCAGATACGCAGTATTTT. It specifies CASSLDGGIGADTQYF. This chain links TRBV5-1 with TRBJ2-3; a weak D match, TRBD2 (6 bases). The V gene's germline CDR1 is SGHRS and CDR2 YFSETQ. V lost 0 bases and J 4 bases, leaving 15 bases between the germline ends. The CDR3 length is 16 residues.

This clone was observed a single time. The chain couples TRBV7-2 to TRBJ2-3; 9 nucleotides line up with TRBD1. The CDR3 is 16 residues long. CDR1 SGHTA and CDR2 FQGNSA come from the germline V gene. Trimming removed 1 base from V and 3 bases from J; junction bases left unmatched: 5. This CDR3 is CASSLGQGVSTDTQYF. The CDR3 coding sequence is TGTGCCAGCAGCTTAGGACAGGGGGTTAGTACAGATACGCAGTATTTT. The whole variable domain, remainder taken from reference TRBV7-2 and TRBJ2-3, is GAGVSQSPSNKVTEKGKDVELRCDPISGHTALYWYRQSLGQGLEFLIYFQGNSAPDKSGLPSDRFSAERTGGSVSTLTIQRTQQEDSAVYLCASSLGQGVSTDTQYFGPGTRLTVL.

The chain recombines TRBV5-1 with TRBJ2-5; D is uncertain. CDR1 SGHRS and CDR2 YFSETQ come from the germline V gene. The CDR3 has 14 amino acids. Trimming took 4 bases from V and 2 from J, leaving 12 bases between them. CDR3: CASSPDEAQETQYF. The CDR3 bases are TGCGCCAGCAGCCCTGATGAGGCTCAAGAGACCCAGTACTTC.

The chain recombines TRBV27 with TRBJ2-1, with 10 bases aligning to TRBD2. CDR3 length: 14 residues. Germline V lookup: CDR1 MNHEY, CDR2 SMNVEV (reference sequence). V trimming: 5 bases; J trimming: 2 bases; junction bases outside the gene matches: 0. The CDR3 nucleotides are TGTGCCAGCAGTACTAGCGGGGCCTACAATGAGCAGTTCTTC. As protein: CASSTSGAYNEQFF.